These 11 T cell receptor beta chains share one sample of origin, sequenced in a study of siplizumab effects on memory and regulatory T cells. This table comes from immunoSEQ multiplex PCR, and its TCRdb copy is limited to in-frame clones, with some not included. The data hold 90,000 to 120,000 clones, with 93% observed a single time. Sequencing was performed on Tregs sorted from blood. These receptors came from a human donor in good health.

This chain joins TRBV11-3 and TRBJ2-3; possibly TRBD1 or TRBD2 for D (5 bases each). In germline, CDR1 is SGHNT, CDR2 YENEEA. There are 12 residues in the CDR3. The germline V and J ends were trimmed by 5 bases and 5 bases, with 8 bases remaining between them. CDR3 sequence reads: CASSLGVDTQYF. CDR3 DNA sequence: TGTGCCAGCAGCCTGGGGGTAGATACGCAGTATTTT.

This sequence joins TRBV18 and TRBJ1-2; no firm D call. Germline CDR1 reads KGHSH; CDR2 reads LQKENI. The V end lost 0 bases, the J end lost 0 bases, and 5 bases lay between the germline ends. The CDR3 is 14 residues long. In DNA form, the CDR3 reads TGTGCCAGCTCACCACCGCGCCCTAACTATGGCTACACCTTC. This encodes CASSPPRPNYGYTF.

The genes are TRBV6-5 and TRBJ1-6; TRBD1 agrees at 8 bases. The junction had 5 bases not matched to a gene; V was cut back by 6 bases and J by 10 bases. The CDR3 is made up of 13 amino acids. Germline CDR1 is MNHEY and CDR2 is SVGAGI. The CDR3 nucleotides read TGTGCCAGCAGGACAGGGGTCGGATCACCCCTCCACTTT. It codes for CASRTGVGSPLHF.

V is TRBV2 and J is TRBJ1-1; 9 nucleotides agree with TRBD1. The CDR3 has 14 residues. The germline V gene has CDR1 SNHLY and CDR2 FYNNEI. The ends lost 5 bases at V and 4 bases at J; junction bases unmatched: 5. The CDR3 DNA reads TGTGCCAGCAGTCGGGACAGGGTTTCCACTGAAGCTTTCTTT. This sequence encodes CASSRDRVSTEAFF.

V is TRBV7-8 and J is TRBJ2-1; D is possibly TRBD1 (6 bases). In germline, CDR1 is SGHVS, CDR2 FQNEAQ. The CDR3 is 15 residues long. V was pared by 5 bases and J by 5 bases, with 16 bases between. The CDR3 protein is CASSPLGQRDNEQFF. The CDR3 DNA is TGTGCCAGCAGCCCTTTAGGACAGAGAGACAATGAGCAGTTCTTC.

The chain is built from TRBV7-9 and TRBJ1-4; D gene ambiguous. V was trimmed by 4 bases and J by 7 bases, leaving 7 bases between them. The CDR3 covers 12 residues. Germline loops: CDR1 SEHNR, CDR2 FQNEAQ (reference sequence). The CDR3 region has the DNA TGTGCCAGCAGCTCCCCCGGTGAAAAACTGTTTTTT. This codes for CASSSPGEKLFF.

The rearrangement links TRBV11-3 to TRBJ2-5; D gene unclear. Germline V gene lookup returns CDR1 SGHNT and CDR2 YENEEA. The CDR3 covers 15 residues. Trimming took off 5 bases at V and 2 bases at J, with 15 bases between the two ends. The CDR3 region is CASSPPGWRQETQYF. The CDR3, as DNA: TGTGCCAGCAGCCCCCCTGGCTGGCGGCAAGAGACCCAGTACTTC.

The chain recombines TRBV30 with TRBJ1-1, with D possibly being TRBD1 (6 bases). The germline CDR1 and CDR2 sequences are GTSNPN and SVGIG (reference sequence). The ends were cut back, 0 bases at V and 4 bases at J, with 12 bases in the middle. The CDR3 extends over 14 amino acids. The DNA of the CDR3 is TGTGCCTGGAGTGTAGGGCAGGGGTCCACTGAAGCTTTCTTT. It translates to CAWSVGQGSTEAFF.

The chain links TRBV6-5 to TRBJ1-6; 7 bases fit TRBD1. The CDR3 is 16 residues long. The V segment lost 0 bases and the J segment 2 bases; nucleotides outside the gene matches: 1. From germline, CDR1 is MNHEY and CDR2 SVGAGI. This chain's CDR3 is CASSYSGQAYNSPLHF. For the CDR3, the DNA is TGTGCCAGCAGTTACTCAGGACAGGCCTATAATTCACCCCTCCACTTT.

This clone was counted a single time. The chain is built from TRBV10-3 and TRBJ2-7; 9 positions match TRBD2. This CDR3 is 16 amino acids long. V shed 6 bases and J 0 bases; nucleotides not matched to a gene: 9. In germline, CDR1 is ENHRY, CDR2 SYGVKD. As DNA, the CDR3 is TGTGCCATCAGGGAGGGAAGCGGGAGGAGCTCCTACGAGCAGTACTTC. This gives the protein CAIREGSGRSSYEQYF.

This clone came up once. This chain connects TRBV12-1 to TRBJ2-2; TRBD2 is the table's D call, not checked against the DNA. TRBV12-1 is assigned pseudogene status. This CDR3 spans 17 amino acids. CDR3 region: CASSLLADLTNTGELFF. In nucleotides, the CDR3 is TGTGCCAGCAGCCTATTAGCAGACCTGACGAACACCGGGGAGCTGTTTTTT.